This entry is about one TCR beta chain. Its specific antigen is unknown. One base away there is no much larger clone; base qualities are not given. This entry is derived from a study of T cell responses to AZD1222 COVID-19 vaccine (dated by TCRdb to about 2021). In terms of the full investigation: A total of under 250 trial participants underwent TCR sequencing, of whom around 210 had received two doses of AZD1222 and some 25 had received two doses of the MenACWY control vaccine. Trial participants were enrolled by age into subgroups of 18-55, 56-69 and 70-plus years, and about 150, 27 and 61 TCR-sequenced participants, respectively, were included in these subgroups. Broader findings and caveats from the paper: The vaccine-associated CD4 TCRs covered the entire spike protein, and the dominant responses fell in regions 160-218 and 743-854. No day 14 peak-response samples were available, so repertoires were characterized only after the peak T cell response. After two AZD1222 doses, spike-specific TCR breadth and depth were significantly higher than at day 0 and than in MenACWY recipients. Most participants were white British and females outnumbered males, and the authors suggested that clonal diversity may have been underestimated. Only a handful of AZD1222 recipients were SARS-CoV-2 seropositive at baseline, limiting conclusions about previously exposed vaccinees. The 56-69-year group was small, and its depth increase did not reach significance, likely because of low power. Reportedly, close to half of the unique spike-specific TCRs recognized epitopes lying outside the regions that are mutated in the B.1.351 and B.1.1.7 variants.

According to the study, the label for this sample's time point signals: about 28 days (+/-7) after the second vaccine dose. Because spike-specific TCR depth and breadth did not differ between the two schedules, AZD1222 recipients who got a second dose at roughly 4 weeks were pooled with those who got a second dose at roughly 12 weeks. The vaccinee samples were drawn from two UK trials, COV001 and COV002, one of which was a single-blind randomized controlled phase 2/3 trial testing AZD1222 (ChAdOx1 nCoV-19) in healthy adults. For TCRbeta chain sequencing, PBMC samples were collected from trial participants at day 0 and at day 28 after the second dose. The CDR3 regions of human TCRbeta chains were analyzed by immunosequencing. Per the original workflow: Repertoire TCRs were matched against a reference library of SARS-CoV-2-specific TCRs generated with the MIRA antigen-specificity platform. Breadth was defined as the fraction of unique TCRs that were SARS-CoV-2-associated. Depth was defined as the fraction of total T cells that were SARS-CoV-2-associated. Using the MIRA data, each spike-specific TCR was mapped to the spike region that the TCR reacts to and placed in a CD4 or CD8 class. Log10-transformed breadth and depth values were compared by one-way ANOVA with Sidak's multiple comparisons tests. TCRdb took this table from immuneACCESS and kept in-frame rearrangements with V and J called. Such tables lack part of the clones; where checked against another copy, unresolved V genes explain under half of the gap, and the rest is unexplained. Clone size and the V and J calls come from that table; the DNA yielded D and trimming. The sample table holds fewer than 95,000 clones, of which around nine tenths were seen once. The ten largest clones represent just over 5.5% of the sample.

V drops 4 bases and J drops 5 bases, leaving 11 bases in between. There are 14 amino acids in the CDR3, from cysteine to phenylalanine inclusive. Here the CDR3 DNA is all that survives: 42 bases in frame from base 1. According to the germline V gene (reference sequence), CDR1 reads LNHDA and CDR2 reads SQIVND. Sequencing used peripheral blood, obtained 28 days after the second AZD1222 dose. This chain is built from TRBV19 and TRBJ2-2; the D gene is possibly TRBD2, with 6 bases matching. The clonotype comes from an adult who received the AZD1222 COVID-19 vaccine. The CDR3 sequence is CASSTDRGTGELFF. The DNA sequence is given as TGTGCCAGTAGTACGGACCGGGGGACCGGGGAGCTGTTTTTT.